Below, one T cell receptor (beta chain) is given with its context. The data stem from a study of T cell changes during pregnancy in multiple sclerosis. The CDR3 is 15 residues long. Looked up from germline, CDR1 is SGDLS and CDR2 is YYNGEE. Between the trimmed V and J ends, which lost 2 bases and 3 bases, there was a span of 12 bases. Generated by immunoSEQ multiplex PCR, the TCRdb table keeps only in-frame clones and is missing some. The sample consists of tens of thousands of clones, 85% to 90% of them appearing once. The sample here was peripheral blood, taken after pregnancy. The TCR sequence derives from a female donor in good health, enrolled as a control in a pregnancy study. The rearrangement joins TRBV9 to TRBJ1-5; TRBD1 might be the D (6 bases). This CDR3 is CASSVYPGANQPQHF. The CDR3 region has the DNA TGTGCCAGCAGCGTCTACCCAGGGGCCAATCAGCCCCAGCATTTT.